This T cell receptor beta chain comes out of a study of Ad26.COV2.S vaccination and SARS-CoV-2 variants. Overall study context: The authors gave Ad26.COV2.S intramuscularly, either once or twice 56 days apart.

Germline V CDR1 and CDR2: SEHNR, FQNEAQ (reference sequence). This CDR3 is built from 14 residues. With 3 bases removed from V and 9 bases from J, the gap between germline ends came to 12 bases. As for treatment: some 19 received Ad26.COV2.S at low or high dose, single or two shots; five or six received placebo; per-sample allocation not given. The samples date from day 63 after the first vaccine or placebo injection. Method: immunoSEQ multiplex PCR; TCRdb's copy keeps in-frame clones and lacks some. The sample consists of around 450,000 clones, 89% of them appearing once. This chain uses TRBV7-9 with TRBJ1-6, with a weak D call TRBD1 (6 bases). The starting material was peripheral blood, obtained in a trial of Ad26.COV2.S vaccine versus placebo. The receptor was isolated from a person between 18 and 59 years old who received the Ad26.COV2.S COVID-19 vaccine or a placebo. In nucleotides, the CDR3 is TGTGCCAGCAGCTTTTCAGGGGCCCCTTCACCCCTCCACTTT. Protein sequence: CASSFSGAPSPLHF.